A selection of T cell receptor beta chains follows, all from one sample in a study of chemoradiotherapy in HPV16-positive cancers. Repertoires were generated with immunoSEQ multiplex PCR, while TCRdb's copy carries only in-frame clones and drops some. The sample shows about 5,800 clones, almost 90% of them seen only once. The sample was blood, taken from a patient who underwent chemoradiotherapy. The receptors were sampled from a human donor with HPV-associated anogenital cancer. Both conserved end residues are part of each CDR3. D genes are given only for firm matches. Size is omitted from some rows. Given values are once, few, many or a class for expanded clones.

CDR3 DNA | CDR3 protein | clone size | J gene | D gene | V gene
TGTGCCAGCAGGTCAACCGGGACAGGGAGGGATACGCGGTATTTT | CASRSTGTGRDTRYF | NA | TRBJ2-3 | TRBD1 | TRBV14
TGTGCCAGTAGTATAGCCCGACAGGGACCCAATCAGCCCCAGCATTTT | CASSIARQGPNQPQHF | NA | TRBJ1-5 | TRBD1 | TRBV19
TGCGCCAGCAGTGAGTCGATCGTAGAGCAGTTCTTC | CASSESIVEQFF | few | TRBJ2-1 | NA | TRBV10-1
TGTGCCAGCAGTTACCCCTTAAGGACAGGGGGCTACGAGCAGTACTTC | CASSYPLRTGGYEQYF | NA | TRBJ2-7 | TRBD1 | TRBV6-5
TGTGCCAGCAGCACGCCTGGACTGGGGTCTAGAGGAGAGCAGTACTTC | CASSTPGLGSRGEQYF | NA | TRBJ2-7 | NA | TRBV28
TGCGCCAGCAGCTCCGGACAGTTTGTCTCCTACAATGAGCAGTTCTTC | CASSSGQFVSYNEQFF | NA | TRBJ2-1 | NA | TRBV5-1
TGTGCCAGCAGCATGTATCGGGCCCCAGCGGCAGATACGCAGTATTTT | CASSMYRAPAADTQYF | NA | TRBJ2-3 | NA | TRBV7-8
TGTGCCAGTAGTATGGGGACTAGTAGGTTCTACGAGCAGTACTTC | CASSMGTSRFYEQYF | NA | TRBJ2-7 | TRBD2 | TRBV19
TGCGCCAGCAGTGAGCACGGTCTTGGGTACGAGCAGTACTTC | CASSEHGLGYEQYF | NA | TRBJ2-7 | NA | TRBV10-1
TGTGCCAGCAGCTTCAAAGGTGATGACTATGGCTACACCTTC | CASSFKGDDYGYTF | NA | TRBJ1-2 | NA | TRBV7-2
TGTGCCAGCAGACTAGCGGGGACCTACGAGCAGTACTTC | CASRLAGTYEQYF | NA | TRBJ2-7 | TRBD2 | TRBV28
TGCGCCAGCAGCTTACTCCTTGGGGCAGAGGGCTACACCTTC | CASSLLLGAEGYTF | NA | TRBJ1-2 | NA | TRBV5-1
TGTGCCAGCAGTGTTAACAGCCCCTATGGCTACACCTTC | CASSVNSPYGYTF | NA | TRBJ1-2 | NA | TRBV2
TGTGCCAGCAGCTTAGCAAATTCTGAAGCTTTCTTT | CASSLANSEAFF | NA | TRBJ1-1 | NA | TRBV5-4
TGTGCCAGCAGCTTTTACGGGAGGGTGAATTCACCCCTCCACTTT | CASSFYGRVNSPLHF | NA | TRBJ1-6 | NA | TRBV5-8
TGCGCCAGCAGCAGTGGGGGCACTGAAGCTTTCTTT | CASSSGGTEAFF | NA | TRBJ1-1 | NA | TRBV4-1
TGTGCCAGCAGTGATGATGGCTCCTATGGCTACACCTTC | CASSDDGSYGYTF | NA | TRBJ1-2 | NA | TRBV25-1
TGTGCCAGCTCACCACCCGGGACCATCTACGAGCAGTACTTC | CASSPPGTIYEQYF | NA | TRBJ2-7 | NA | TRBV18
TGCGCCAGCAGTCCGGGACAGGGATTAGGATGGAATGAGCAGTTCTTC | CASSPGQGLGWNEQFF | NA | TRBJ2-1 | TRBD1 | TRBV23-1
TGTGCCAGCAGCATGTGGACTAGCGGGGTGAACAATGAGCAGTTCTTC | CASSMWTSGVNNEQFF | NA | TRBJ2-1 | TRBD2 | TRBV7-2
TGTGCCAGCAGCTTGAGGGGTGGCGGGAGGGCCTACACAGATACGCAGTATTTT | CASSLRGGGRAYTDTQYF | NA | TRBJ2-3 | TRBD2 | TRBV5-4